The 21 T cell receptor beta chains reported below all come from one sample, sequenced in a study of cytomegalovirus exposure and HLA in healthy donors. It was with 60 Vbeta and 13 Jbeta primers that the PCR ran. Here immunoSEQ multiplex PCR was the method, and the copy in TCRdb shows in-frame clones only, minus some. The sample lists roughly 300,000 clones, just over 85% occurring once. The specimen sequenced was PBMCs. The receptors originated from a man in his forties or fifties in good health and CMV-seropositive.

The genes are TRBV27 and TRBJ2-1; 11 nucleotides agree with TRBD2. This CDR3 comprises 15 residues. Germline-derived CDR1 and CDR2 are MNHEY and SMNVEV (reference sequence). The trim removed 2 bases at V and 10 bases at J, leaving 7 bases unmatched. CDR3 protein: CASSLGTSGGGEQFF. The CDR3 DNA sequence: TGTGCCAGCAGTTTAGGGACTAGCGGCGGGGGGGAGCAGTTCTTC.

V is TRBV11-2 and J is TRBJ2-1; maybe TRBD2 (6 bases). V was clipped by 5 bases and J by 1 base, with 18 bases between them. Germline V lookup: CDR1 SGHAT, CDR2 FQNNGV. This CDR3 comprises 17 residues. CDR3 bases: TGTGCCAGCAGCGGGGGAATGGAGGGTCGGTCCTACAATGAGCAGTTCTTC. Protein: CASSGGMEGRSYNEQFF.

The chain combines TRBV29-1 with TRBJ1-2; D call uncertain. This CDR3 spans 9 amino acids. V was clipped by 7 bases and J by 12 bases, with 12 bases between them. From germline, CDR1 is SQVTM and CDR2 ANQGSEA. The CDR3 loop reads CSGGGSNTF. CDR3 coding DNA: TGCAGCGGCGGCGGGAGTAACACCTTC.

The chain recombines TRBV9 with TRBJ2-1, with D perhaps TRBD2 (5 bases). In germline, CDR1 is SGDLS, CDR2 YYNGEE. This CDR3 comprises 13 residues. V lost 0 bases, J lost 10 bases, and 11 bases lay in between. CDR3: CASSVVGKREQFF. DNA for the CDR3: TGTGCCAGCAGCGTAGTGGGGAAGCGGGAGCAGTTCTTC.

This sequence joins TRBV27 and TRBJ2-4, with TRBD1 matching 11 bases. This CDR3 contains 16 residues. The trim removed 5 bases at V and 5 bases at J, leaving 8 bases unmatched. Germline V lookup: CDR1 MNHEY, CDR2 SMNVEV (reference sequence). CDR3 in amino acids: CASSELLGQGENIQYF. CDR3 DNA sequence: TGTGCCAGCAGTGAACTTTTGGGACAGGGGGAAAACATTCAGTACTTC.

The chain couples TRBV28 to TRBJ2-3, with TRBD2 identical over 11 bases. J gave up 3 bases and V 5 bases, and 10 bases lay outside the gene matches. Germline V gene lookup returns CDR1 MDHEN and CDR2 SYDVKM. The CDR3 is made up of 17 amino acids. Here the CDR3 DNA reads TGTGCCAGCAGTGGGCCCCAAGCTAGCGGGAGGACAGATACGCAGTATTTT. Protein sequence: CASSGPQASGRTDTQYF.

The chain joins TRBV21-1 to TRBJ1-1; the D segment call TRBD1 is taken from the table without a DNA check. TRBV21-1 is listed as a pseudogene. CDR3 size: 15 residues. DNA for the CDR3: TGTGCCAGCAGCAAAGCACAGGGGGCGCTAGATGGAGCTTTCTTT. This sequence encodes CASSKAQGALDGAFF.

This chain connects TRBV7-3 to TRBJ2-5, with TRBD2 identical over 10 bases. The V and J ends lost 4 bases and 5 bases, in that order; junction bases with no gene match: 10. The CDR3 totals 16 residues. The germline V gene has CDR1 SGHTA and CDR2 FQGTGA. The CDR3 region has the DNA TGTGCCAGCAGCTCCCGGGTAGCGGGAGGTTTGGAGACCCAGTACTTC. Translation gives CASSSRVAGGLETQYF.

V and J are TRBV19 and TRBJ2-3, with a tentative D call TRBD1 (5 bases). The length of the CDR3 is 16 residues. Trimming shortened V by 9 bases and J by 4 bases, and 23 bases separated the two germline ends. CDR1 and CDR2 (germline): LNHDA, SQIVND (reference sequence). The CDR3 loop reads CASAPEQAGYPDTQYF. The DNA of the CDR3 is TGTGCCAGCGCCCCGGAGCAGGCAGGGTATCCAGATACGCAGTATTTT.

This clone appeared once. The chain recombines TRBV5-1 with TRBJ1-1; 10 bases align to TRBD1. Per germline, CDR1 SGHRS and CDR2 YFSETQ. This CDR3 comprises 14 residues. V shed 4 bases, J shed 3 bases, and the junction held 3 bases outside the gene matches. The CDR3: CASSGTGADTEAFF. CDR3 sequence (DNA): TGCGCCAGCAGCGGGACAGGGGCGGACACTGAAGCTTTCTTT.

The chain uses TRBV7-6 and TRBJ2-2, with 10 bases identical to TRBD2. After removal of 5 bases from V and 1 base from J, the junction contained 4 bases not matched to a gene. Germline assignment: CDR1 SGHVS and CDR2 FNYEAQ. CDR3 size: 16 residues. This CDR3 reads CASSPRTSGNTGELFF. Written as DNA, the CDR3 is TGTGCCAGCAGCCCCAGGACTAGCGGGAACACCGGGGAGCTGTTTTTT.

V usage is TRBV27 and J usage is TRBJ1-5; D gene unclear. This CDR3 region has 12 residues. With 3 bases removed from V and 7 bases from J, the gap between germline ends came to 7 bases. CDR1 MNHEY and CDR2 SMNVEV come from the germline V gene (reference sequence). This CDR3 is CASSFHRQPQHF. CDR3 in DNA: TGTGCCAGCAGTTTTCACAGACAGCCCCAGCATTTT.

This chain links TRBV29-1 with TRBJ2-7; the D gene is possibly TRBD1 (6 bases). The CDR3 totals 12 residues. Germline CDR1 SQVTM, CDR2 ANQGSEA. V lost 7 bases and J 6 bases, leaving 16 bases between the germline ends. The CDR3 region has the DNA TGCAGCGGGGGGCAGGGGCTTTTCGAGCAGTACTTC. Translating gives CSGGQGLFEQYF.

This chain joins TRBV4-2 and TRBJ2-7; TRBD2 might be the D (6 bases). Germline assignment: CDR1 LGHNA and CDR2 YNFKEQ. This CDR3 region has 13 residues. With 0 bases removed from V and 7 bases from J, the gap between germline ends came to 10 bases. The CDR3 DNA reads TGTGCCAGCAGCCAAGATCGGGGACTTGAGCAGTACTTC. Translation: CASSQDRGLEQYF.

The chain links TRBV30 to TRBJ2-1, with a tentative D call TRBD2 (6 bases). The CDR3 covers 15 residues. Germline V lookup: CDR1 GTSNPN, CDR2 SVGIG (reference sequence). V lost 2 bases, J lost 4 bases, and 15 bases lay in between. Here the CDR3 reads CAWSPGLSTYNEQFF. For the CDR3, the DNA is TGTGCCTGGAGTCCAGGACTATCCACTTACAATGAGCAGTTCTTC.

The chain uses TRBV6-5 and TRBJ1-2; tentatively, D is TRBD1 (5 bases). The CDR3 runs 13 residues. V was clipped by 2 bases and J by 5 bases, with 9 bases between them. Germline V gene sequence: CDR1 MNHEY, CDR2 SVGAGI. For the CDR3, the DNA is TGTGCCAGCAGTTACGACAAGGGGTATGGCTACACCTTC. Amino acid sequence: CASSYDKGYGYTF.

This rearrangement joins TRBV18 to TRBJ2-3; D is perhaps TRBD1 (5 bases). Germline V gene lookup returns CDR1 KGHSH and CDR2 LQKENI. Trimming shortened V by 1 base and J by 6 bases, and 17 bases separated the two germline ends. The CDR3 length is 16 residues. The CDR3 region has the DNA TGTGCCAGCTCACCACAGGGGTCTATCCTGAGGGATACGCAGTATTTT. This gives the protein CASSPQGSILRDTQYF.

Of note for this clone: At one end, the junction sequence differs from germline, possibly due to a read error. V usage is TRBV7-9 and J usage is TRBJ2-5; D perhaps matches TRBD2 (5 bases). The CDR3 runs 12 residues. Germline loops: CDR1 SEHNR, CDR2 FQNEAQ (reference sequence). CDR3 coding DNA: TGTTCCAGCAGCCTTAGCGCAGAGACCCAGTACTTC. Amino acid sequence: CSSSLSAETQYF. Drawing the rest from reference TRBV7-9 and TRBJ2-5, the complete variable domain is DTGVSQNPRHKITKRGQNVTFRCDPISEHNRLYWYRQTLGQGPEFLTYFQNEAQLEKSRLLSDRFSAERPKGSFSTLEIQRTEQGDSAMYLCSSSLSAETQYFGPGTRLLVL.

The rearrangement links TRBV9 to TRBJ1-5; D remains ambiguous. Germline-derived CDR1 and CDR2 are SGDLS and YYNGEE. V lost 5 bases and J lost 3, with 9 bases in between. The CDR3 is 13 residues long. The CDR3 protein is CASSGGPNQPQHF. The CDR3 region has the DNA TGTGCCAGCAGTGGCGGGCCCAATCAGCCCCAGCATTTT.

The gene calls are TRBV7-9 and TRBJ2-1; no clear D gene. This CDR3 is built from 11 residues. The V end lost 7 bases, the J end lost 10 bases, and 11 bases lay between the germline ends. CDR1 is SEHNR, CDR2 FQNEAQ, per germline (reference sequence). DNA for the CDR3: TGTGCCAGCACCTCGGAGTACGAGCAGTTCTTC. This sequence encodes CASTSEYEQFF.

V gene TRBV19 combines with J gene TRBJ1-1; 7 bases agree with TRBD1. J was trimmed by 4 bases and V by 6 bases; bases with no gene match: 5. Per germline, CDR1 LNHDA and CDR2 SQIVND (reference sequence). There are 13 residues in the CDR3. CDR3 nucleotide sequence: TGTGCCAGTAGGAGACAGGGCACCACTGAAGCTTTCTTT. This encodes CASRRQGTTEAFF.